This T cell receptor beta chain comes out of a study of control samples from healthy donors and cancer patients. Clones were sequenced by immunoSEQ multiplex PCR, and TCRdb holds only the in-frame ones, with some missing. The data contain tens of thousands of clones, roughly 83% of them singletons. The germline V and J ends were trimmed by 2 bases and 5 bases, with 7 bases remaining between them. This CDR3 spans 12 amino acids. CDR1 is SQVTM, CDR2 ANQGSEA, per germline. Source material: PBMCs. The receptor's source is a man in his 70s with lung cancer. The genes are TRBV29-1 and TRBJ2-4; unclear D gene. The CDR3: CSVEYNQNIQYF. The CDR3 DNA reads TGCAGCGTTGAATACAACCAAAACATTCAGTACTTC.